One and the same sample provided the 8 T cell receptor beta chains below, sequenced in a study of blood T cells in healthy people across ages. Combining a sample-barcoded 5' primer with a J-beta primer mix, a second PCR ran for roughly 7 to 12 cycles. TCRdb reprocessed the 5' RACE reads with MiXCR, giving one entry per CDR3 protein. The data contain 1.5 million to 1.9 million distinct CDR3 sequences, less than 45% of them singletons. The sequencing input was blood. These receptors came from a woman aged 18-29 years in good health.

With regard to this clonotype: Possible read error: a much larger clone is one base away. The chain uses TRBV6-5 and TRBJ2-1; D possibly corresponds to TRBD2 (6 bases). This CDR3 is 16 amino acids long. Germline assignment: CDR1 MNHEY and CDR2 SVGAGI. The chain's CDR3 is CASRSEPSASHNEQFF. The DNA of the CDR3 is TGTGCCAGCAGATCTGAACCTAGCGCCTCCCACAATGAGCAGTTCTTC.

This clonotype has only a few counts. The V call is TRBV4-3, the J call TRBJ2-7, with 9 nucleotides matching TRBD2. The CDR3 has 18 residues. V lost 0 bases to trimming and J lost 4 bases; unmatched junction nucleotides: 13. Germline CDR1 and CDR2: LGHNA and YSLEER. The CDR3 region is CASSQDRYSSGDWYEQYF. In DNA form, the CDR3 reads TGCGCCAGCAGCCAAGATCGGTACTCTAGCGGGGACTGGTACGAGCAGTACTTC.

This clonotype was observed a handful of times. The chain joins TRBV20-1 to TRBJ1-2; possible D gene TRBD1, 5 bases. This CDR3 spans 13 amino acids. The germline V gene encodes CDR1 DFQATT and CDR2 SNEGSKA (reference sequence). Trimming left V 2 bases short and J 2 bases short, with 9 bases between. The CDR3 DNA sequence: TGCAGTGCTAGAATCGACAGCAACTATGGCTACACCTTC. It specifies CSARIDSNYGYTF.

There are a few counts of this clonotype. The chain links TRBV6-2 or TRBV6-3 to TRBJ1-4; D uncertain. The germline V gene has CDR1 MNHEY and CDR2 SVGEGT. The V gene lost 5 bases and the J gene lost 10 bases, with 11 bases spanning the gap. CDR3 size: 12 residues. CDR3 DNA sequence: TGTGCCAGCAGTACAAACCAGGCAAAACTGTTTTTT. Encoded protein: CASSTNQAKLFF.

This chain uses TRBV30 with TRBJ1-4; 9 bases are shared with TRBD1. The CDR3 has 13 residues. The junction had 0 bases not matched to a gene; V was cut back by 3 bases and J by 4 bases. Per the germline V gene, CDR1 is GTSNPN and CDR2 is SVGIG (reference sequence). The DNA for the CDR3 is TGTGCCTGGAGGGGACAGGGTAATGAAAAACTGTTTTTT. It encodes CAWRGQGNEKLFF.

This clonotype has at least ten counts. The gene calls are TRBV20-1 and TRBJ2-5; TRBD2 matches 11 bases. V dropped 6 bases and J dropped 5; count of bases not matched to a gene: 8. The CDR3 spans 14 residues. From germline, CDR1 is DFQATT and CDR2 SNEGSKA (reference sequence). This CDR3 is CSALSGRALETQYF. CDR3 DNA: TGCAGTGCCCTTAGCGGGAGGGCCTTGGAGACCCAGTACTTC.

To note about this clonotype: A much larger clone differs by one base, so this may be a read error. The rearrangement links TRBV2 to TRBJ1-2, with unresolved D. This CDR3 is 11 amino acids long. The germline V and J ends were trimmed by 5 bases and 3 bases, with 4 bases remaining between them. CDR1 is SNHLY, CDR2 FYNNEI, per germline. The CDR3 reads CASSMDYGYTF. CDR3 bases: TGTGCCAGCAGTATGGACTATGGCTACACCTTC.

There are a few counts of this clonotype. The chain carries TRBV29-1 and TRBJ2-3; the D is unclear. This CDR3 spans 13 amino acids. Germline loops: CDR1 SQVTM, CDR2 ANQGSEA. V was clipped by 2 bases and J by 2 bases, with 8 bases between them. CDR3 coding DNA: TGCAGCGTTGAACAGGTGCTCACAGATACGCAGTATTTT. It translates to CSVEQVLTDTQYF.